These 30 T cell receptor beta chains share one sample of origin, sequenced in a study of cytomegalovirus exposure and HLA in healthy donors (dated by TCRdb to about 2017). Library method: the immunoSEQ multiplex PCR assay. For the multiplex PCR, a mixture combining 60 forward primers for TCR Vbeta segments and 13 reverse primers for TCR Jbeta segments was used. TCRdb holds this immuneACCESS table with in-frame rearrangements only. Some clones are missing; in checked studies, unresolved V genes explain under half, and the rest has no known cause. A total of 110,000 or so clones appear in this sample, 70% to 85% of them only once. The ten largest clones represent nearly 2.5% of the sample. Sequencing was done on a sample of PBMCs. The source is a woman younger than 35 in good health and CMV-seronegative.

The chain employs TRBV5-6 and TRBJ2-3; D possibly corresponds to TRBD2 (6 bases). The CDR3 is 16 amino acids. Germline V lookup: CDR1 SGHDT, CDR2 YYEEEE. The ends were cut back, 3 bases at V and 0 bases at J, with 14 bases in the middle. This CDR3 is CASSSVLGTSTDTQYF. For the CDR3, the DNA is TGTGCCAGCAGCTCTGTCTTGGGGACTAGCACAGATACGCAGTATTTT.

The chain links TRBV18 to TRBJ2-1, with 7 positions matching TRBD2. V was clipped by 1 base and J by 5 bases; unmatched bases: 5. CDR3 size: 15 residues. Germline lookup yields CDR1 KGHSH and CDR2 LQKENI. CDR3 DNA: TGTGCCAGCTCACCACTAGGACTAGAAGACAATGAGCAGTTCTTC. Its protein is CASSPLGLEDNEQFF. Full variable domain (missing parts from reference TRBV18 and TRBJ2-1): NAGVMQNPRHLVRRRGQEARLRCSPMKGHSHVYWYRQLPEEGLKFMVYLQKENIIDESGMPKERFSAEFPKEGPSILRIQQVVRGDSAAYFCASSPLGLEDNEQFFGPGTRLTVL.

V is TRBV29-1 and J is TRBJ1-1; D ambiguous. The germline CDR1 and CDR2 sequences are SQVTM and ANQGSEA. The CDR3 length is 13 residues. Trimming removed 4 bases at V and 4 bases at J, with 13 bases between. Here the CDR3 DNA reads TGCAGCGTTGTACGGGGTGGCGGCACTGAAGCTTTCTTT. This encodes CSVVRGGGTEAFF. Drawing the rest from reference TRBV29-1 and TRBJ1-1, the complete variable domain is SAVISQKPSRDICQRGTSLTIQCQVDSQVTMMFWYRQQPGQSLTLIATANQGSEATYESGFVIDKFPISRPNLTFSTLTVSNMSPEDSSIYLCSVVRGGGTEAFFGQGTRLTVV.

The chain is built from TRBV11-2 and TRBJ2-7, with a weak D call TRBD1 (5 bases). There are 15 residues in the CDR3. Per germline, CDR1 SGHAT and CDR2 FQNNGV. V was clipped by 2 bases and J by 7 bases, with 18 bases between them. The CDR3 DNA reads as TGTGCCAGCAGCTTATACGTGGGGCCGTATCGGGAGCAGTACTTC. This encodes CASSLYVGPYREQYF. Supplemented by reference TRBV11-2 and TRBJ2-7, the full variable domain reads EAGVAQSPRYKIIEKRQSVAFWCNPISGHATLYWYQQILGQGPKLLIQFQNNGVVDDSQLPKDRFSAERLKGVDSTLKIQPAKLEDSAVYLCASSLYVGPYREQYFGPGTRLTVT.

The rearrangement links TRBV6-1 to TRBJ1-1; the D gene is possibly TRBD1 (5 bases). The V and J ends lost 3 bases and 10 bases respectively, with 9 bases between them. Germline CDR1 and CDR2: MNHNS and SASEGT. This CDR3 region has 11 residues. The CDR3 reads CASSDGGGAFF. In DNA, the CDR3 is TGTGCCAGCAGTGATGGGGGGGGAGCTTTCTTT.

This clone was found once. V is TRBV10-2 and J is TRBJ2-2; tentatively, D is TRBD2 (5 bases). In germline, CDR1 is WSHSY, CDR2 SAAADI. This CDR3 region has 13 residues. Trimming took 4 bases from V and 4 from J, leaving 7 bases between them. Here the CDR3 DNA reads TGCGCCAGCAGTGGAGAGGGCACCGGGGAGCTGTTTTTT. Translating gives CASSGEGTGELFF.

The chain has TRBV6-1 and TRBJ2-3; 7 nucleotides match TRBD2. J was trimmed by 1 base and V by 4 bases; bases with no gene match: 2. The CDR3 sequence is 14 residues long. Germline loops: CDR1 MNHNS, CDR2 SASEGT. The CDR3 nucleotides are TGTGCCAGCAGTGTCAGCGGGGGCACAGATACGCAGTATTTT. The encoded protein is CASSVSGGTDTQYF.

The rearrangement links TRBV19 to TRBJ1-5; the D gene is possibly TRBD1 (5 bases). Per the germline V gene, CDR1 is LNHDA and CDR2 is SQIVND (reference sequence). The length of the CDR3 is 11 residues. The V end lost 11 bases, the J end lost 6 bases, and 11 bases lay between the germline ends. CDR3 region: CACGTTQPQHF. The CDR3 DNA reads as TGTGCCTGCGGGACTACTCAGCCCCAGCATTTT. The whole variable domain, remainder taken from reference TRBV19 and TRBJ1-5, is DGGITQSPKYLFRKEGQNVTLSCEQNLNHDAMYWYRQDPGQGLRLIYYSQIVNDFQKGDIAEGYSVSREKKESFPLTVTSAQKNPTAFYLCACGTTQPQHFGDGTRLSIL.

CDR3 protein: CASSIGTGSVESLHF. CDR3 bases: TGTGCCAGTAGTATAGGGACAGGCTCCGTCGAGTCCCTCCACTTT. The J gene is TRBJ1-6, the V gene TRBV19, with 7 bases identical to TRBD1. Trimming took 1 base from V and 14 from J; bases not matched to a gene: 11. Looked up from germline, CDR1 is LNHDA and CDR2 is SQIVND (reference sequence). The CDR3 has 15 amino acids.

DNA of the CDR3: TGTGCCAGCAGCGTAGAGGCGGGAGGGGGGTACAATGAGCAGTTCTTC. It encodes CASSVEAGGGYNEQFF. V and J are TRBV9 and TRBJ2-1; 9 bases match TRBD2. This CDR3 region has 16 residues. Germline CDR1 is SGDLS and CDR2 is YYNGEE. V shed 0 bases, J shed 4 bases, and the junction held 5 bases outside the gene matches.

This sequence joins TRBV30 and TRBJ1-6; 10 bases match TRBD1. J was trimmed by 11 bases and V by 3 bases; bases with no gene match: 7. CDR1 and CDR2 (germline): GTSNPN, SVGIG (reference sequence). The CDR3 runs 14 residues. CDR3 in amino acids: CAWRNPGQGPPLHF. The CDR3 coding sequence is TGTGCCTGGAGGAATCCGGGACAGGGGCCACCCCTCCACTTT.

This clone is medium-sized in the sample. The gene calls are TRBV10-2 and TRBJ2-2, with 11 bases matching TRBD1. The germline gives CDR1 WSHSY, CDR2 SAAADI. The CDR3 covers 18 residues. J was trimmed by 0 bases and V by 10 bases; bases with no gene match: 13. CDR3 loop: CATPTGQGEEANTGELFF. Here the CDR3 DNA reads TGCGCCACCCCGACGGGACAGGGGGAAGAGGCGAACACCGGGGAGCTGTTTTTT.

The CDR3 nucleotides read TGTGCCAGCAGGCTAACCTTGAACACTGAAGCTTTCTTT. It codes for CASRLTLNTEAFF. The V and J genes are TRBV7-9 and TRBJ1-1; D is unclear. CDR3 length: 13 residues. Trimming removed 6 bases at V and 0 bases at J, with 8 bases between. The germline gives CDR1 SEHNR, CDR2 FQNEAQ (reference sequence).

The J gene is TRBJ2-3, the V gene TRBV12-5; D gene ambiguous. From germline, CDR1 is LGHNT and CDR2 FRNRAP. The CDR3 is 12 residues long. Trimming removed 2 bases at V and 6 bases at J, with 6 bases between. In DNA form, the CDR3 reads TGTGCTAGTGGTTTGACCGGGGATACGCAGTATTTT. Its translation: CASGLTGDTQYF. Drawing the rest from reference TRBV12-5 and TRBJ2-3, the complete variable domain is DARVTQTPRHKVTEMGQEVTMRCQPILGHNTVFWYRQTMMQGLELLAYFRNRAPLDDSGMPKDRFSAEMPDATLATLKIQPSEPRDSAVYFCASGLTGDTQYFGPGTRLTVL.

In nucleotides, the CDR3 is TGTGCCAGCAGTTTTATGATTTCGGGGACACCTACGAATGAGCAGTTCTTC. This sequence encodes CASSFMISGTPTNEQFF. V usage is TRBV28 and J usage is TRBJ2-1; D may be TRBD1 (6 bases). CDR3 length: 17 amino acids. Germline V gene data show CDR1 as MDHEN and CDR2 as SYDVKM. The ends were cut back, 3 bases at V and 7 bases at J, with 22 bases in the middle.

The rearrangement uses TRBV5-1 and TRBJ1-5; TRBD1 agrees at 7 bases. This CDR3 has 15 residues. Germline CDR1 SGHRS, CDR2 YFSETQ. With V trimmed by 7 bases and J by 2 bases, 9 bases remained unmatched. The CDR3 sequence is CASASGTAGNQPQHF. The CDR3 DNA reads TGCGCCAGCGCTTCCGGGACAGCCGGCAATCAGCCCCAGCATTTT.

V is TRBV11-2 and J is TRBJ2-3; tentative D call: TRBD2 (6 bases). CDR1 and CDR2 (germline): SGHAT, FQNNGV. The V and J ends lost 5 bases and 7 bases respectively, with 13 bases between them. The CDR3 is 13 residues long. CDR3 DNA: TGTGCCAGCAGCCTGGACTACGCCAATACGCAGTATTTT. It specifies CASSLDYANTQYF.

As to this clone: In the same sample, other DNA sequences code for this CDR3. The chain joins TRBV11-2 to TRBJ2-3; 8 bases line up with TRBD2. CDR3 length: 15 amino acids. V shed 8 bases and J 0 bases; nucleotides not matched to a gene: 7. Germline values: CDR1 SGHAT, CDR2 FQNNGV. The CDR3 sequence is CASSERGTSTDTQYF. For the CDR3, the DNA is TGTGCCAGCTCGGAGCGGGGGACTAGCACAGATACGCAGTATTTT.

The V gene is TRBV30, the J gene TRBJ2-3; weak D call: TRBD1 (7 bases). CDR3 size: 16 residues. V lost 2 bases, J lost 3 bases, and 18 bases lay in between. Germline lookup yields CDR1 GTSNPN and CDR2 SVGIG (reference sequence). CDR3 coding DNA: TGTGCCTGGAGTCCTCCGACAGGGAGGTCAACAGATACGCAGTATTTT. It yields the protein CAWSPPTGRSTDTQYF.

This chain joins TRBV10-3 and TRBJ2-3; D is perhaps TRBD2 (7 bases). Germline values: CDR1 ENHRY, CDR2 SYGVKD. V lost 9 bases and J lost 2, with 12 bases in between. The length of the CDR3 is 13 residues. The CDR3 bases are TGTGCCATGGGGGGGGGCCCCACAGATACGCAGTATTTT. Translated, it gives CAMGGGPTDTQYF.

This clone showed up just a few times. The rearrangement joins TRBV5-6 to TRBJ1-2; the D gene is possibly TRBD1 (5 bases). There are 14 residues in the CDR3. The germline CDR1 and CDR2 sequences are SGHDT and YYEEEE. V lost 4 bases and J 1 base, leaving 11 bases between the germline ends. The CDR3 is CASSIRQINYGYTF. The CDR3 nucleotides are TGTGCCAGCAGCATCCGACAGATTAACTATGGCTACACCTTC.

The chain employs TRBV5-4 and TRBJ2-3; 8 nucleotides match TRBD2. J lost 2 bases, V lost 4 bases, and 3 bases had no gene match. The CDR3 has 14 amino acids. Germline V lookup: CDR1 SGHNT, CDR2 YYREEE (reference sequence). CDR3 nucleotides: TGTGCCAGCAGCAGCGGGGGCTACACAGATACGCAGTATTTT. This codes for CASSSGGYTDTQYF.

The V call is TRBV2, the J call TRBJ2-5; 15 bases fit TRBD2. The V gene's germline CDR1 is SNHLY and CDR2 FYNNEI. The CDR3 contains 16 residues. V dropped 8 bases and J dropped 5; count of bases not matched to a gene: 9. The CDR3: CASHQGLAGGWETQYF. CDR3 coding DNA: TGTGCCAGCCACCAGGGACTAGCGGGAGGTTGGGAGACCCAGTACTTC.

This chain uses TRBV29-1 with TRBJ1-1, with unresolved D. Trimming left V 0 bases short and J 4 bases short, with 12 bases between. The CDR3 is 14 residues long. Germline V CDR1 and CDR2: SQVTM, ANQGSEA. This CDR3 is CSVEDLLGFTEAFF. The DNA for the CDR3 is TGCAGCGTTGAAGATTTATTGGGCTTCACTGAAGCTTTCTTT.

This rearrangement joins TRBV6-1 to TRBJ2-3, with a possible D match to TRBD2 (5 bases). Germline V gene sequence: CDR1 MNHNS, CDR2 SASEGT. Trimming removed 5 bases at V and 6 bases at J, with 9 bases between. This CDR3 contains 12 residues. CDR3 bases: TGTGCCAGCAGTACAGTAGCGGATACGCAGTATTTT. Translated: CASSTVADTQYF.

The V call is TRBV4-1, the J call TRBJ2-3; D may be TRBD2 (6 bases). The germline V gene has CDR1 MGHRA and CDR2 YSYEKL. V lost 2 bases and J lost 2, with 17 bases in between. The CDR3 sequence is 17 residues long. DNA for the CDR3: TGCGCCAGCAGCCAACTCAAAGCGGGCCTAAACACAGATACGCAGTATTTT. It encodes CASSQLKAGLNTDTQYF.

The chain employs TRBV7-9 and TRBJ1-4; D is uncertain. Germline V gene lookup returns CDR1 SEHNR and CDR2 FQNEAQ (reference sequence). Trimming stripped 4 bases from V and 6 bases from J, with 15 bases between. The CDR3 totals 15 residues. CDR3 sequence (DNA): TGTGCCAGCAGCTCGGACGGGAGCCCCGATGAAAAACTGTTTTTT. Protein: CASSSDGSPDEKLFF.

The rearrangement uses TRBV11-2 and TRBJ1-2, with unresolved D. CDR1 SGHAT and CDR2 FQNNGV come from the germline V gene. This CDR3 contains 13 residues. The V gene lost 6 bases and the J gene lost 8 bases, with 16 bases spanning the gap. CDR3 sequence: CASSLSGKEGYTF. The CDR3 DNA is TGTGCCAGCAGTCTGTCGGGGAAAGAGGGCTACACCTTC.

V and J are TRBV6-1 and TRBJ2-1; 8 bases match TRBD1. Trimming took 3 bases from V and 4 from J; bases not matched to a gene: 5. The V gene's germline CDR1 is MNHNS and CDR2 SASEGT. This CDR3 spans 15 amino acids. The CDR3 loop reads CASSDAGGQYNEQFF. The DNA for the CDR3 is TGTGCCAGCAGTGACGCAGGGGGCCAATACAATGAGCAGTTCTTC.

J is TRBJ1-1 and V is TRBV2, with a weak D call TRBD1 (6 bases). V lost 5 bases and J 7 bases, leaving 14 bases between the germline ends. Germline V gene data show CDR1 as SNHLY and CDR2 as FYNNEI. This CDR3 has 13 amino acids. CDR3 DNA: TGTGCCAGCAGTCCGACAGGACAATTTGAAGCTTTCTTT. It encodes CASSPTGQFEAFF.